One and the same sample provided the 11 T cell receptor beta chains below, sequenced in a study of T cells after yellow fever vaccination. MiXCR, applied by TCRdb to the 5' RACE reads, yields one record per CDR3 protein. The sample has about 360,000 distinct CDR3 sequences, approximately 5.7% seen once. The sequenced sample was PBMCs, obtained 5 days after the yellow fever booster vaccination. These receptors came from a man aged 25 to 45 who received the YFV17D yellow fever vaccine.

This clonotype has more than one count but fewer than ten. The chain carries TRBV6-5 and TRBJ2-1, with D unclear. The CDR3 runs 14 residues. Germline CDR1 and CDR2: MNHEY and SVGAGI. Trimming left V 0 bases short and J 8 bases short, with 11 bases between. The CDR3: CASSYSMRSHEQFF. DNA for the CDR3: TGTGCCAGCAGTTACTCGATGAGGAGCCATGAGCAGTTCTTC.

V and J are TRBV28 and TRBJ1-2, with unresolved D. This CDR3 contains 14 residues. Deletions cut 2 bases from V and 4 bases from J, with 11 bases between. Looked up from germline, CDR1 is MDHEN and CDR2 is SYDVKM. CDR3: CASSLVSMSYGYTF. The CDR3 nucleotides read TGTGCCAGCAGTTTAGTGTCCATGAGCTATGGCTACACCTTC.

The chain employs TRBV20-1 and TRBJ2-5, with 9 bases identical to TRBD2. The CDR3 has 14 residues. J gave up 2 bases and V 8 bases, and 9 bases lay outside the gene matches. Per the germline V gene, CDR1 is DFQATT and CDR2 is SNEGSKA (reference sequence). The CDR3 loop reads CSTKGLATQETQYF. The DNA for the CDR3 is TGCAGTACTAAAGGACTAGCGACGCAAGAGACCCAGTACTTC.

This clonotype was seen ten or more times. J is TRBJ1-2 and V is TRBV4-3; TRBD1 aligns across 9 bases. V lost 0 bases and J lost 7; bases outside the gene matches: 6. The germline gives CDR1 LGHNA, CDR2 YSLEER. This CDR3 contains 15 residues. DNA of the CDR3: TGCGCCAGCAGCCAAGAGGGACAGGGTGTTGTTGGCTACACCTTC. Translated, it gives CASSQEGQGVVGYTF.

This clonotype has ten or more counts. The V gene is TRBV6-1, the J gene TRBJ2-3, with TRBD2 identical over 7 bases. The CDR3 contains 13 residues. Per the germline V gene, CDR1 is MNHNS and CDR2 is SASEGT. The trim removed 6 bases at V and 7 bases at J, leaving 7 bases unmatched. The CDR3 DNA is TGTGCCAGCAGGCAAACTAGCGCCAATACGCAGTATTTT. Amino acids: CASRQTSANTQYF.

V gene TRBV4-3 combines with J gene TRBJ2-7; D is unclear. The germline V gene has CDR1 LGHNA and CDR2 YSLEER. Trimming pared 5 bases from V and 2 bases from J, leaving 10 bases between. CDR3 length equals 13 residues. The CDR3 reads CASSTRRAYEQYF. The CDR3 coding sequence is TGCGCCAGCAGCACACGACGTGCCTACGAGCAGTACTTC.

This clonotype was picked up many times. The V gene is TRBV18, the J gene TRBJ2-7; D tentatively reads TRBD1 or TRBD2 (5 bases each). The CDR3 loop spans 16 amino acids. CDR1 is KGHSH, CDR2 LQKENI, per germline. Trimming removed 6 bases at V and 3 bases at J, with 21 bases between. This chain's CDR3 is CASSPGTVVTYYEQYF. CDR3 bases: TGTGCCAGCTCTCCGGGGACGGTCGTGACCTACTACGAGCAGTACTTC.

The chain links TRBV30 to TRBJ2-2; D is uncertain. Trimming pared 2 bases from V and 7 bases from J, leaving 5 bases between. The germline V gene has CDR1 GTSNPN and CDR2 SVGIG (reference sequence). The CDR3 totals 11 residues. The CDR3 region has the DNA TGTGCCTGGAGTATTGTCGGGGAGCTGTTTTTT. Its translation: CAWSIVGELFF.

CDR3 sequence (DNA): TGCGCCAGCAGTGAACCGGGACTAGCTACCTACGAGCAGTACTTC. It yields the protein CASSEPGLATYEQYF. The chain uses TRBV10-2 and TRBJ2-7; TRBD2 matches 9 bases. Germline CDR1 is WSHSY and CDR2 is SAAADI. V lost 3 bases to trimming and J lost 2 bases; unmatched junction nucleotides: 5. The CDR3 runs 15 residues.

This clonotype was detected many times. The rearrangement joins TRBV24-1 to TRBJ2-3, with 7 bases that match TRBD1. The J segment lost 0 bases and the V segment lost 4 bases, leaving 6 bases of the junction unmatched. CDR1 and CDR2 (germline): KGHDR, SFDVKD. This CDR3 region has 16 residues. The CDR3 DNA sequence: TGTGCCACCAGTGAGACAGGGAGTTCTAGCACAGATACGCAGTATTTT. This translates into CATSETGSSSTDTQYF.

This clonotype appeared many times. The rearrangement joins TRBV10-3 to TRBJ2-7; weak D call: TRBD2 (6 bases). Trimming cost V 6 bases and J 3 bases, with 18 bases left between them. Per germline, CDR1 ENHRY and CDR2 SYGVKD. The CDR3 covers 15 residues. CDR3 loop: CAIRQSDSGVYEQYF. DNA for the CDR3: TGTGCCATCAGACAGTCGGATAGCGGCGTCTACGAGCAGTACTTC.